This TCR beta chain was captured by sequencing in a study of OX40 agonist ivuxolimab in advanced cancers. As to this clone: Its antigen is unknown.

The data were produced by immunoSEQ multiplex PCR, yet TCRdb's version contains in-frame clones alone and is incomplete. In the table there are 55,000 to 90,000 clones, 80% to 90% of which are singletons. Findings of the study overall: At 0.1 to 3.0 mg/kg, CD4+ and CD8+ blood T cells expanded clonally by week 6. The mean number of expanded clones was higher in CD8+ T cells than in CD4+.

Germline CDR1 is SGHRS and CDR2 is YFSETQ. The CDR3 runs to 13 residues. V shed 3 bases and J 3 bases; nucleotides not matched to a gene: 1. The input for sequencing was CD4+ or CD8+ T cells sorted from blood, taken in a trial of the OX40 agonist ivuxolimab. The clonotype was recovered from an adult with an advanced solid tumor such as melanoma, head and neck, liver or kidney cancer. The chain uses TRBV5-1 and TRBJ2-3, with 7 bases lining up with TRBD1. CDR3 sequence: CASSSGQTDTQYF. CDR3 nucleotide sequence: TGCGCCAGCAGCTCGGGACAGACAGATACGCAGTATTTT.